This T cell receptor (beta chain) was found in a study of blood T cell repertoires in COVID-19. Study overall: COVID-19 samples collected from the United States, Italy and Spain covered acute and convalescent phases. Sample material is recorded as cDNA or gDNA derived from T cells, B-cell-depleted T cells, or PBMCs.

Participants, about 18 to 90 years old, spanned approximately 26 US areas. Clones were sequenced by immunoSEQ multiplex PCR, and TCRdb holds only the in-frame ones, with some missing. The profile covers some 400,000 clones, with 87% appearing a single time and about 1.5% taken by the ten largest. Germline V gene lookup returns CDR1 ENHRY and CDR2 SYGVKD. The CDR3 totals 15 residues. J gave up 7 bases and V 3 bases, and 6 bases lay outside the gene matches. The sample comprised PBMCs or T cells enriched from blood (not recorded which). This TCR was sampled from a man in his thirties or forties who had recovered from COVID-19. The chain employs TRBV10-3 and TRBJ1-5; 10 positions match TRBD1. The CDR3 is CAISEGTGDNQPQHF. The CDR3 nucleotides are TGTGCCATCAGTGAAGGGACAGGGGATAACCAGCCCCAGCATTTT.